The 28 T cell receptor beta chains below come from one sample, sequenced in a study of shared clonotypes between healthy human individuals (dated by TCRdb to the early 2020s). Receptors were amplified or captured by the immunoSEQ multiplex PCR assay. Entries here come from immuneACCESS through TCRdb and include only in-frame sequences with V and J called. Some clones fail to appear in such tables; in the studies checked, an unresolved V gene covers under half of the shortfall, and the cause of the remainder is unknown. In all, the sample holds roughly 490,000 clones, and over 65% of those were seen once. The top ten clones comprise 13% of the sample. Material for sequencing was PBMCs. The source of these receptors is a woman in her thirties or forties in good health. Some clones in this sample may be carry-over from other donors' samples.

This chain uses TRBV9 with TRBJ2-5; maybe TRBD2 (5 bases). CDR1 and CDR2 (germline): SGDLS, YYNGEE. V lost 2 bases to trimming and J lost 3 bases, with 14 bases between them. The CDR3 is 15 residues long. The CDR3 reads CASSVWIRGKETQYF. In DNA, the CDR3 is TGTGCCAGCAGCGTGTGGATTAGAGGGAAAGAGACCCAGTACTTC.

CDR3 bases: TGTGCCAGCAGCTTGGCGCTTAGGAGTGACTACGAGCAGTACTTC. Translation: CASSLALRSDYEQYF. The chain is built from TRBV5-6 and TRBJ2-7; D gene ambiguous. CDR3 length: 15 residues. V lost 0 bases and J 3 bases, leaving 13 bases between the germline ends. Germline lookup yields CDR1 SGHDT and CDR2 YYEEEE.

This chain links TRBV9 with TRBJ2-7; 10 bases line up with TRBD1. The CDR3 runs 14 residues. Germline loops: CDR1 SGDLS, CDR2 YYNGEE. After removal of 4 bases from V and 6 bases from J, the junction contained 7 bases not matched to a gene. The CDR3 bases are TGTGCCAGCAGCTCAGGGACAGGGGTTGGCGAGCAGTACTTC. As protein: CASSSGTGVGEQYF. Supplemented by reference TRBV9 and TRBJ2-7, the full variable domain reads DSGVTQTPKHLITATGQRVTLRCSPRSGDLSVYWYQQSLDQGLQFLIQYYNGEERAKGNILERFSAQQFPDLHSELNLSSLELGDSALYFCASSSGTGVGEQYFGPGTRLTVT.

In DNA, the CDR3 is TGTGCCAGCAGTTACTCGAAGTGGGGGGGCACTGAAGCTTTCTTT. Translated: CASSYSKWGGTEAFF. V gene TRBV6-5 combines with J gene TRBJ1-1; perhaps TRBD1 as D (5 bases). The CDR3 is made up of 15 amino acids. Germline CDR1 and CDR2: MNHEY and SVGAGI. Trimming took 0 bases from V and 4 from J, leaving 12 bases between them.

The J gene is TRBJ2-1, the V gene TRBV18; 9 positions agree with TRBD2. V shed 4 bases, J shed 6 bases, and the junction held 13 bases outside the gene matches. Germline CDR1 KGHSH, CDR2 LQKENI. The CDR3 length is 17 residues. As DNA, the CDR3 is TGTGCCAGCTCACTCCTTATCCCGCTAGCGGGACCCAATGAGCAGTTCTTC. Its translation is CASSLLIPLAGPNEQFF.

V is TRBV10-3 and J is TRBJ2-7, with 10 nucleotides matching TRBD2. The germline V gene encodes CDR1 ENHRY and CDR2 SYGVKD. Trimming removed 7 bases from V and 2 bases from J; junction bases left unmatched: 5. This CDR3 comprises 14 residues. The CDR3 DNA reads TGTGCCATCACGGCTAGCGGGAGTACCTACGAGCAGTACTTC. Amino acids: CAITASGSTYEQYF.

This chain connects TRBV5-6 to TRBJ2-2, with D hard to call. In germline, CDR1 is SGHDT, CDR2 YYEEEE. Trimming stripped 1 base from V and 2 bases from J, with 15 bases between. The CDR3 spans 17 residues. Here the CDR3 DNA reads TGTGCCAGCAGCTTGAGACACAATATAGAAAACACCGGGGAGCTGTTTTTT. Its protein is CASSLRHNIENTGELFF.

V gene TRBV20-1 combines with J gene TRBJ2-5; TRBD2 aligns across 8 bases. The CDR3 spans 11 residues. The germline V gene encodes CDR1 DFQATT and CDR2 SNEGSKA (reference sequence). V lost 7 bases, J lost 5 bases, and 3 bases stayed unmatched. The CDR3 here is CSVREVETQYF. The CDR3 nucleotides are TGCAGTGTGCGGGAGGTTGAGACCCAGTACTTC.

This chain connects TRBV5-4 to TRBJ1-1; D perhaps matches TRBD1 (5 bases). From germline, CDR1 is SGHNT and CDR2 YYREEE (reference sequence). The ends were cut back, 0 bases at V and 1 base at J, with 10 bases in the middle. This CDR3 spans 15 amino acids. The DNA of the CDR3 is TGTGCCAGCAGCTTGGCCCTGGGGGAGAACACTGAAGCTTTCTTT. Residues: CASSLALGENTEAFF.

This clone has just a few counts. The CDR3 here is CASSLTLQETQYF. For the CDR3, the DNA is TGTGCCAGCAGCTTAACCCTACAAGAGACCCAGTACTTC. The V gene is TRBV7-3, the J gene TRBJ2-5; no reliable D call. CDR1 SGHTA and CDR2 FQGTGA come from the germline V gene. The CDR3 has 13 residues. V was clipped by 0 bases and J by 2 bases, with 4 bases between them.

The CDR3 loop reads CASSSVAGGYNEQFF. As DNA, the CDR3 is TGTGCCAGCAGCTCTGTAGCGGGAGGCTACAATGAGCAGTTCTTC. The chain joins TRBV7-2 to TRBJ2-1, with 10 bases that match TRBD2. Germline CDR1 is SGHTA and CDR2 is FQGNSA. The CDR3 length is 15 residues. J gave up 3 bases and V 4 bases, and 3 bases lay outside the gene matches.

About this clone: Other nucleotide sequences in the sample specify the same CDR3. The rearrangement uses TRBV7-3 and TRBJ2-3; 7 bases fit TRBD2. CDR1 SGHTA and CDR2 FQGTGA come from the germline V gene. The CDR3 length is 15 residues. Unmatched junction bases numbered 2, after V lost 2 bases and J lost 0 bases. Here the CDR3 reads CASSLGRASTDTQYF. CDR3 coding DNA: TGTGCCAGCAGCTTAGGGAGGGCAAGCACAGATACGCAGTATTTT. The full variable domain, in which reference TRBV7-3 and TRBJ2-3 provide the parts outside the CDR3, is GAGVSQTPSNKVTEKGKYVELRCDPISGHTALYWYRQSLGQGPEFLIYFQGTGAADDSGLPNDRFFAVRPEGSVSTLKIQRTERGDSAVYLCASSLGRASTDTQYFGPGTRLTVL.

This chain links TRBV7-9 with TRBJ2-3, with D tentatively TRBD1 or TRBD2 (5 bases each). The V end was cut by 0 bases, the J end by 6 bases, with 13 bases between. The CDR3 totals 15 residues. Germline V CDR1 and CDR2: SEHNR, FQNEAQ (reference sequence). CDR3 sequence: CASSLAGPGTDTQYF. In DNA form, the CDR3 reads TGTGCCAGCAGCTTAGCTGGACCTGGGACGGATACGCAGTATTTT.

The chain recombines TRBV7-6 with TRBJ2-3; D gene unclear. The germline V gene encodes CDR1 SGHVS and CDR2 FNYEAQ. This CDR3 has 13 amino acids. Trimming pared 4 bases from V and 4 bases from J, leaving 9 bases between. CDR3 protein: CASSYSGADTQYF. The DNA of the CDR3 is TGTGCCAGCAGCTATTCTGGGGCAGATACGCAGTATTTT. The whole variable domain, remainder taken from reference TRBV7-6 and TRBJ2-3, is GAGVSQSPRYKVTKRGQDVALRCDPISGHVSLYWYRQALGQGPEFLTYFNYEAQQDKSGLPNDRFSAERPEGSISTLTIQRTEQRDSAMYRCASSYSGADTQYFGPGTRLTVL.

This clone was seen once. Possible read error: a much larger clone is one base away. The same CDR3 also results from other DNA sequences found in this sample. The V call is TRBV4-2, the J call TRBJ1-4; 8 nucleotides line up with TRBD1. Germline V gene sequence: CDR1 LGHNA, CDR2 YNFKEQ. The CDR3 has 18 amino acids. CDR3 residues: CASSQGQGWVATNEKLFF. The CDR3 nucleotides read TGTGCCAGCAGCCAAGGACAGGGGTGGGTTGCAACTAATGAGAAACTGTTTTTT.

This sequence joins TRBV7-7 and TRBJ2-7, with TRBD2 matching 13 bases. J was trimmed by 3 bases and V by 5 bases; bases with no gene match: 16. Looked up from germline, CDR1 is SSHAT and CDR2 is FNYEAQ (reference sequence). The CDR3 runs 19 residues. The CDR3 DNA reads TGTGCCAGCAGCACCAAGGGGGGGACTAGCGGGATTAGGGACTACGAGCAGTACTTC. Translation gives CASSTKGGTSGIRDYEQYF.

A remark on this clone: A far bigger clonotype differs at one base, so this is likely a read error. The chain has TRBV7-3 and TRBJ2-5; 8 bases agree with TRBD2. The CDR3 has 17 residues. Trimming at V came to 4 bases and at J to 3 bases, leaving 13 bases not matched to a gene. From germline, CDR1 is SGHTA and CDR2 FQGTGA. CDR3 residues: CASSSSGTGGLEETQYF. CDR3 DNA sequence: TGTGCCAGCAGCTCCAGCGGCACGGGAGGGCTGGAAGAGACCCAGTACTTC.

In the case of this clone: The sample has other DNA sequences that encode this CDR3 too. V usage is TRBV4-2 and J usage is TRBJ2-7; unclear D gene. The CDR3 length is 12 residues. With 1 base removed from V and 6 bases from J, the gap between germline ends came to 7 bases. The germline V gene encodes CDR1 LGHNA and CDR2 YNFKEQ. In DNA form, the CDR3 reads TGTGCCAGCAGCCAAGGTCGGAGCGAGCAGTACTTC. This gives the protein CASSQGRSEQYF.

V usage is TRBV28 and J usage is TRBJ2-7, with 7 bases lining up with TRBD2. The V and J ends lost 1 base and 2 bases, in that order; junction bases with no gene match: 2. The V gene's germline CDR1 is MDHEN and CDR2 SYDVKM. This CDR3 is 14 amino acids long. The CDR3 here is CASSLFGRAYEQYF. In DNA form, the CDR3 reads TGTGCCAGCAGTTTATTTGGGAGGGCCTACGAGCAGTACTTC.

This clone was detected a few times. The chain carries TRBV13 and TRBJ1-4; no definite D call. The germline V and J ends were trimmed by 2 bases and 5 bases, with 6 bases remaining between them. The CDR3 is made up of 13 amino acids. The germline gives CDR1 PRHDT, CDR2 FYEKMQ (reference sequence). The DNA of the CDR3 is TGTGCCAGCAGCTTAAGCCGGAATGAAAAACTGTTTTTT. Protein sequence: CASSLSRNEKLFF. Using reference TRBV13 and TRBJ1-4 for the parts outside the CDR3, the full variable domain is AAGVIQSPRHLIKEKRETATLKCYPIPRHDTVYWYQQGPGQDPQFLISFYEKMQSDKGSIPDRFSAQQFSDYHSELNMSSLELGDSALYFCASSLSRNEKLFFGSGTQLSVL.

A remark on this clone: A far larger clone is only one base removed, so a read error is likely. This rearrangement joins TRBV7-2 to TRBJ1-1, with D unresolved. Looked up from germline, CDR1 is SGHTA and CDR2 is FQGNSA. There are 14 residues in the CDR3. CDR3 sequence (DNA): TGTGCCGGCAGCTTCGGGATGTTGAACACTGAAGCTTTCTTT. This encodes CAGSFGMLNTEAFF.

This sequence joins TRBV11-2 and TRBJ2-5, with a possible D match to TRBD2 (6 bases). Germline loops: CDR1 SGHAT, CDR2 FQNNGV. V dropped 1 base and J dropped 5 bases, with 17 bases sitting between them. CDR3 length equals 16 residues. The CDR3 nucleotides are TGTGCCAGCAGCTTAGTCAGCGGCGGGGCGACGGAGACCCAGTACTTC. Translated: CASSLVSGGATETQYF.

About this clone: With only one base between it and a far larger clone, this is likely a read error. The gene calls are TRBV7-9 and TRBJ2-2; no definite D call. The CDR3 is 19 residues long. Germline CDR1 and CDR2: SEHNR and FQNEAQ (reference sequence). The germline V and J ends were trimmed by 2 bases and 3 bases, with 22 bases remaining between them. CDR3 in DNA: TGTGCCAGCAGCTTACTTGGGCTTCCCATAACCGCGGACACCGGGGAGCTGTTTTTT. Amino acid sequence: CASSLLGLPITADTGELFF.

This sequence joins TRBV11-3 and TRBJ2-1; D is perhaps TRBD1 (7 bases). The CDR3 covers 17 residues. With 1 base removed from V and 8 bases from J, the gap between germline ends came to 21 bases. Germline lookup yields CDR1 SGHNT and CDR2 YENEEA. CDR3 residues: CASSLAPGRGDRDEQFF. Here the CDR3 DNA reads TGTGCCAGCAGCTTAGCGCCCGGCAGGGGGGATCGTGATGAGCAGTTCTTC.

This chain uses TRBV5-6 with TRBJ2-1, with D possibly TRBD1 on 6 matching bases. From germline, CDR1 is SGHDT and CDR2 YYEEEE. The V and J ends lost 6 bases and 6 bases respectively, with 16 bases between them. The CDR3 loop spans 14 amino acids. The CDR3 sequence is CASNLVGGANEQFF. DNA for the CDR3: TGTGCCAGCAACCTAGTAGGGGGTGCCAATGAGCAGTTCTTC. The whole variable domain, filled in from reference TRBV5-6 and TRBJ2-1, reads DAGVTQSPTHLIKTRGQQVTLRCSPKSGHDTVSWYQQALGQGPQFIFQYYEEEERQRGNFPDRFSGHQFPNYSSELNVNALLLGDSALYLCASNLVGGANEQFFGPGTRLTVL.

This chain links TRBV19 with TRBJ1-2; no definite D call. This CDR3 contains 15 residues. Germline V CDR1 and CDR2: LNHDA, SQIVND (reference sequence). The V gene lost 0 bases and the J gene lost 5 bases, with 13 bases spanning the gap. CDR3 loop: CASSIDASAGYGYTF. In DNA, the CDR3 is TGTGCCAGTAGTATAGATGCCTCCGCTGGGTATGGCTACACCTTC.

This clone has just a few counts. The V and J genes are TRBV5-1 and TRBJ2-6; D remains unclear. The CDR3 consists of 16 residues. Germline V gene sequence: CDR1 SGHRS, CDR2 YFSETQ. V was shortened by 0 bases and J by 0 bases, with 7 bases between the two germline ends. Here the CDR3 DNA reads TGCGCCAGCAGCTTGGCCCTGGGCTCTGGGGCCAACGTCCTGACTTTC. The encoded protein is CASSLALGSGANVLTF.

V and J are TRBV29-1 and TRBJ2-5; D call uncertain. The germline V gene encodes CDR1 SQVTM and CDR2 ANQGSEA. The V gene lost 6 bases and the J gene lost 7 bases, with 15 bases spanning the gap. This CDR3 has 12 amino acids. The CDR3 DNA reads TGCAGCGTGACGCCGACCTTTGGGACCCAGTACTTC. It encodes CSVTPTFGTQYF.